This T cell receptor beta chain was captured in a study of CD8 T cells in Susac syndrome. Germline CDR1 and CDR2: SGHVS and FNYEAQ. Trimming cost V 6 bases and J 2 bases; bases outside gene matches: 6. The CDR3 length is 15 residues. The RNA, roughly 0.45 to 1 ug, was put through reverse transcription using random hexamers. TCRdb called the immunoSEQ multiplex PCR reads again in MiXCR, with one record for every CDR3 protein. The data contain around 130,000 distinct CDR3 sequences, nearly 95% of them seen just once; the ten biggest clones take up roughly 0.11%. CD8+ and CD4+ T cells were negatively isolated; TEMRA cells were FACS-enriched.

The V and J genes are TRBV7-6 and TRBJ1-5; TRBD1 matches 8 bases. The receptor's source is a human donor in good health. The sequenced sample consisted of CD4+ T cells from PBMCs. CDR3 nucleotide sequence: TGTGCCAGCAGTTCGGCGGACAGGGGCAATCAGCCCCAGCATTTT. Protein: CASSSADRGNQPQHF. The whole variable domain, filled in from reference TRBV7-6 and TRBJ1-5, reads GAGVSQSPRYKVTKRGQDVALRCDPISGHVSLYWYRQALGQGPEFLTYFNYEAQQDKSGLPNDRFSAERPEGSISTLTIQRTEQRDSAMYRCASSSADRGNQPQHFGDGTRLSIL.